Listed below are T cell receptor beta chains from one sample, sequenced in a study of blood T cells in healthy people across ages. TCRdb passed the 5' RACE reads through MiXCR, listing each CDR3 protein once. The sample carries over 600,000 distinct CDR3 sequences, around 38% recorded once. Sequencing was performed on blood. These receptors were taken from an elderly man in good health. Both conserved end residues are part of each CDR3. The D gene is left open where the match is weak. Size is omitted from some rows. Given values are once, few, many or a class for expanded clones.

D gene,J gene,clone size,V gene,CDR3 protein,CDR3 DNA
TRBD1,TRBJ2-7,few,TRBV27,CASSSYRQGFLYEQYF,TGTGCCAGCAGTTCTTACCGACAGGGGTTTTTGTACGAGCAGTACTTC
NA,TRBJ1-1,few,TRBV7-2,CASSTQGGATEAFF,TGTGCCAGCAGCACCCAAGGGGGGGCCACTGAAGCTTTCTTT
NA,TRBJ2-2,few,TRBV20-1,CSATGGVGTGELFF,TGCAGTGCTACGGGGGGCGTCGGCACCGGGGAGCTGTTTTTT
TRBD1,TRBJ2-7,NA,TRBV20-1,CSAPGQKRSEQYF,TGCAGTGCCCCGGGACAGAAGCGATCCGAGCAGTACTTC
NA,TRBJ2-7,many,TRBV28,CASSLVGGPYEQYF,TGTGCCAGCAGTTTGGTGGGGGGTCCCTACGAGCAGTACTTC
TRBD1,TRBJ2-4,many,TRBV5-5,CASSPGTGYGQNIQYF,TGTGCCAGCAGCCCAGGGACAGGGTACGGCCAAAACATTCAGTACTTC
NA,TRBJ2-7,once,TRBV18,CASSPDLSSYEQYF,TGTGCCAGCTCACCTGACTTGAGCTCCTACGAGCAGTACTTC
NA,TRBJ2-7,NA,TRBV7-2,CASSPALMACYEQYF,TGTGCCAGCAGCCCTGCCCTGATGGCGTGCTACGAGCAGTACTTC
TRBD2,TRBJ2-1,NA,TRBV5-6,CASSFLAGAYREQFF,TGTGCCAGCAGCTTTCTCGCGGGAGCCTATCGAGAGCAGTTCTTC
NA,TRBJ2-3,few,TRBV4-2,CASSQLASGGTDTQYF,TGTGCCAGCAGCCAACTAGCGTCTGGGGGCACAGATACGCAGTATTTT
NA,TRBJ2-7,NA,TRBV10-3,CAATRQPSYEQYF,TGTGCCGCCACCCGGCAGCCTTCCTACGAGCAGTACTTC